What follows is one TCR beta chain and its context. Germline assignment: CDR1 SNHLY and CDR2 FYNNEI. Trimming took 5 bases from V and 0 from J; bases not matched to a gene: 7. This CDR3 is built from 17 residues. Original processing methods: Reference gene primer amplification gave nucleated cell count estimates. TCRdb's copy holds only in-frame clones and misses some; the assay was immunoSEQ multiplex PCR. The DNA was the basis for D and trimming; V, J and clone size are from that table. The table records 26,000 or so clones, roughly 88% of them present only once. This specimen belongs to a study of blood T cell repertoires in COVID-19. On the study more broadly: The origin of the acute and convalescent COVID-19 samples was the United States, Italy and Spain. Sample material is recorded as cDNA or gDNA derived from T cells, B-cell-depleted T cells, or PBMCs.

The source material was peripheral blood. This TCR was recovered from a human donor in a cohort sampled during active COVID-19. The chain employs TRBV2 and TRBJ2-3; the match to TRBD2 covers 11 bases. The DNA of the CDR3 is TGTGCCAGCAGTTCCTTAGCGGGAGGGCCTAGCACAGATACGCAGTATTTT. Protein sequence: CASSSLAGGPSTDTQYF.